Listed below are T cell receptor beta chains from one sample, sequenced in a study of blood T cell repertoires in COVID-19. Only in-frame clones appear in the TCRdb table, and some are missing; sequencing was by immunoSEQ multiplex PCR. The profile shows under 50,000 clones, around 86% of them singletons. Sample: peripheral blood. All receptors come from a man aged 40-49 years with active COVID-19. Both conserved end residues are part of each CDR3. The order of the fields is clone size, J gene, V gene, D gene, CDR3 protein, CDR3 DNA. A D gene is named only where the DNA matches it firmly. Size is omitted from some rows. Given values are once, few, many or a class for expanded clones.

clone_size: -
j_call: TRBJ1-2
v_call: TRBV5-6
d_call: -
cdr3_aa: CASSPANYGYTF
cdr3_nt: TGTGCCAGCAGCCCAGCTAACTATGGCTACACCTTC

clone_size: -
j_call: TRBJ2-5
v_call: TRBV30
d_call: -
cdr3_aa: CAWRSRETQYF
cdr3_nt: TGTGCCTGGAGATCGCGGGAGACCCAGTACTTC

clone_size: -
j_call: TRBJ2-1
v_call: TRBV5-4
d_call: -
cdr3_aa: CASSLGRDWDYNEQFF
cdr3_nt: TGTGCCAGCAGCTTGGGGCGGGACTGGGACTACAATGAGCAGTTCTTC

clone_size: -
j_call: TRBJ2-7
v_call: TRBV7-2
d_call: -
cdr3_aa: CASSLRTTGQYF
cdr3_nt: TGTGCCAGCAGCTTACGGACAACCGGGCAGTACTTC

clone_size: -
j_call: TRBJ2-7
v_call: TRBV28
d_call: TRBD1
cdr3_aa: CASRRQGSYEQYF
cdr3_nt: TGTGCCAGCAGGAGACAGGGATCCTACGAGCAGTACTTC

clone_size: -
j_call: TRBJ2-1
v_call: TRBV2
d_call: -
cdr3_aa: CASSERAANDNEQFF
cdr3_nt: TGTGCCAGCAGTGAGAGGGCGGCCAACGACAATGAGCAGTTCTTC

clone_size: -
j_call: TRBJ2-6
v_call: TRBV7-3
d_call: -
cdr3_aa: CASSLNPPSISGANVLTF
cdr3_nt: TGTGCCAGCAGCTTAAACCCCCCCAGTATCTCTGGGGCCAACGTCCTGACTTTC

clone_size: -
j_call: TRBJ1-5
v_call: TRBV28
d_call: -
cdr3_aa: CASSEYRAGPQHF
cdr3_nt: TGTGCCAGCAGTGAATACAGGGCCGGGCCCCAGCATTTT

clone_size: -
j_call: TRBJ1-3
v_call: TRBV7-9
d_call: -
cdr3_aa: CASSLDRADTIYF
cdr3_nt: TGTGCCAGCAGCTTAGACAGGGCTGACACCATATATTTT

clone_size: once
j_call: TRBJ1-1
v_call: TRBV18
d_call: TRBD1
cdr3_aa: CASSPQTGLSMNTEAFF
cdr3_nt: TGTGCCAGCTCCCCTCAGACAGGGCTATCCATGAACACTGAAGCTTTCTTT

clone_size: -
j_call: TRBJ2-3
v_call: TRBV25-1
d_call: TRBD2
cdr3_aa: CASSAGLALSTDTQYF
cdr3_nt: TGTGCCAGCAGTGCCGGACTAGCCCTAAGCACAGATACGCAGTATTTT

clone_size: -
j_call: TRBJ2-1
v_call: TRBV27
d_call: -
cdr3_aa: CASSLRYNEQFF
cdr3_nt: TGTGCCAGCAGTTTGCGGTACAATGAGCAGTTCTTC

clone_size: few
j_call: TRBJ2-1
v_call: TRBV5-1
d_call: TRBD2
cdr3_aa: CASSPGLAGDNEQFF
cdr3_nt: TGCGCCAGCAGCCCCGGACTAGCGGGAGACAATGAGCAGTTCTTC

clone_size: once
j_call: TRBJ1-6
v_call: TRBV30
d_call: TRBD1
cdr3_aa: CAWSVGGANSPLHF
cdr3_nt: TGTGCCTGGAGTGTAGGGGGCGCGAATTCACCCCTCCACTTT

clone_size: -
j_call: TRBJ2-3
v_call: TRBV10-3
d_call: TRBD1
cdr3_aa: CAAQQGLGTDTQYF
cdr3_nt: TGTGCCGCTCAACAGGGGTTAGGCACAGATACGCAGTATTTT

clone_size: -
j_call: TRBJ2-5
v_call: TRBV2
d_call: -
cdr3_aa: CASSSQGYGTQYF
cdr3_nt: TGTGCCAGCAGTTCTCAGGGGTACGGGACCCAGTACTTC

clone_size: -
j_call: TRBJ2-1
v_call: TRBV3-1/TRBV3-2
d_call: -
cdr3_aa: CASSRREGVGEQFF
cdr3_nt: TGTGCCAGCAGCCGAAGAGAAGGAGTTGGTGAGCAGTTCTTC

clone_size: -
j_call: TRBJ2-7
v_call: TRBV27
d_call: -
cdr3_aa: CASSLAGTGGWVEKKYF
cdr3_nt: TGTGCCAGCAGTTTGGCCGGGACTGGTGGCTGGGTAGAGAAAAAGTACTTC

clone_size: -
j_call: TRBJ1-2
v_call: TRBV7-9
d_call: TRBD1
cdr3_aa: CASSRQGYTNYGYTF
cdr3_nt: TGTGCCAGCAGCCGACAGGGCTACACTAACTATGGCTACACCTTC

clone_size: -
j_call: TRBJ2-1
v_call: TRBV5-5
d_call: TRBD2
cdr3_aa: CASSPASGRALLDEQFF
cdr3_nt: TGTGCCAGCAGCCCGGCTAGCGGGAGGGCCCTGTTGGATGAGCAGTTCTTC

clone_size: -
j_call: TRBJ2-5
v_call: TRBV19
d_call: TRBD1
cdr3_aa: CASRDRGRGETQYF
cdr3_nt: TGTGCCAGTCGGGACAGGGGGAGAGGAGAGACCCAGTACTTC

clone_size: -
j_call: TRBJ1-5
v_call: TRBV7-7
d_call: TRBD1
cdr3_aa: CASSPDRVAPRNQPQHF
cdr3_nt: TGTGCTAGCAGCCCCGACAGGGTGGCGCCTAGGAATCAGCCCCAGCATTTT